The sequence of this T cell receptor beta chain was determined in a study of control samples from healthy donors and cancer patients. In germline, CDR1 is LNHDA, CDR2 SQIVND (reference sequence). This CDR3 comprises 14 residues. Trimming cost V 7 bases and J 4 bases; bases outside gene matches: 9. The table came from immunoSEQ multiplex PCR; TCRdb's copy has only in-frame clones and leaves some out. The repertoire holds more than 95,000 clones, roughly 92% seen once, with approximately 0.58% in the top ten. The sample was PBMCs. The chain is built from TRBV19 and TRBJ2-5; TRBD2 aligns across 7 bases. The clonotype comes from an elderly man with head and neck cancer. CDR3: CASNSGGGVETQYF. The CDR3, as DNA: TGTGCCAGTAATTCTGGCGGGGGTGTAGAGACCCAGTACTTC.